Listed here are 8 T cell receptor beta chains from one sample, sequenced in a study of siplizumab effects on memory and regulatory T cells. Clones were read by immunoSEQ multiplex PCR, and TCRdb kept only the in-frame ones, dropping some. Among over 85,000 clones listed, about 93% were seen once. Sequencing was performed on CD4+ T cells sorted from blood. The receptor set was obtained from a human donor in good health.

The chain links TRBV5-8 to TRBJ1-1; no clear D gene. The CDR3 length is 15 residues. Germline V gene lookup returns CDR1 SGHTS and CDR2 YDEGEE. V lost 4 bases, J lost 4 bases, and 17 bases lay in between. CDR3 coding DNA: TGTGCCAGCAGCCTTGGTTACGTCGGGCTCACTGAAGCTTTCTTT. The encoded protein is CASSLGYVGLTEAFF.

The rearrangement uses TRBV2 and TRBJ2-7, with D possibly called TRBD1 or TRBD2 (5 bases each). CDR1 and CDR2 from the germline V gene are SNHLY and FYNNEI. The CDR3 runs 13 residues. Trimming pared 8 bases from V and 3 bases from J, leaving 14 bases between. The CDR3 nucleotides read TGTGCCAGCCACTACCGGGACCGCTACGAGCAGTACTTC. Its translation is CASHYRDRYEQYF.

The V call is TRBV6-1, the J call TRBJ1-2, with no clear D. Trimming cost V 6 bases and J 4 bases, with 6 bases left between them. Germline V lookup: CDR1 MNHNS, CDR2 SASEGT. The CDR3 runs 11 residues. The DNA of the CDR3 is TGTGCCAGCAGATCAGGCTATGGCTACACCTTC. Translating it yields CASRSGYGYTF.

This chain connects TRBV11-3 to TRBJ2-7; TRBD1 might be the D (6 bases). Germline V lookup: CDR1 SGHNT, CDR2 YENEEA. This CDR3 spans 14 amino acids. The V and J ends lost 1 base and 5 bases respectively, with 12 bases between them. CDR3 loop: CASSLAGEFDEQYF. Written as DNA, the CDR3 is TGTGCCAGCAGCTTAGCAGGGGAATTCGACGAGCAGTACTTC.

The V call is TRBV28, the J call TRBJ2-2, with D possibly TRBD1 on 7 matching bases. The germline gives CDR1 MDHEN, CDR2 SYDVKM. V lost 6 bases and J 8 bases, leaving 10 bases between the germline ends. The CDR3 totals 12 residues. This CDR3 reads CASRTGTGELFF. Written as DNA, the CDR3 is TGTGCCAGCAGGACAGGGACTGGGGAGCTGTTTTTT.

The chain carries TRBV19 and TRBJ2-1; possibly TRBD2 for D (6 bases). The CDR3 covers 17 residues. V lost 7 bases to trimming and J lost 1 base, with 20 bases between them. Germline V gene sequence: CDR1 LNHDA, CDR2 SQIVND (reference sequence). The CDR3 region has the DNA TGTGCCAGTAAAACCAAAGCGGGCGGCCGATCCTACAATGAGCAGTTCTTC. Its protein is CASKTKAGGRSYNEQFF.

The genes are TRBV28 and TRBJ2-7; TRBD1 agrees at 10 bases. Per the germline V gene, CDR1 is MDHEN and CDR2 is SYDVKM. The CDR3 is 15 residues long. V was clipped by 6 bases and J by 4 bases; unmatched bases: 9. CDR3: CASSRQGAVSYEQYF. The DNA of the CDR3 is TGTGCCAGCAGCCGACAGGGGGCTGTCAGTTACGAGCAGTACTTC.

The chain links TRBV9 to TRBJ1-1, with D maybe TRBD1 (5 bases). This CDR3 spans 15 amino acids. V was pared by 2 bases and J by 4 bases, with 15 bases between. Germline assignment: CDR1 SGDLS and CDR2 YYNGEE. The CDR3 bases are TGTGCCAGCAGCGTGGCAGCCTCGGGGGGCACTGAAGCTTTCTTT. Translation: CASSVAASGGTEAFF.